This is a list of T cell receptor beta chains from one sample in a study of naive and memory T cell subsets. TCRdb used MiXCR to reprocess the UMI-ligation and nested PCR reads, holding one entry per CDR3 protein. The sample lists about 25,000 distinct CDR3 sequences, roughly 5.2% occurring once. The sequenced material came from blood. Source of these receptors: an adult in good health. CDR3s include the opening cysteine and the closing phenylalanine or tryptophan. The D gene is left open where the match is weak. A clone size is listed for some rows: how often the clone was seen (once, few, many), or a class if it is expanded.

TRBJ2-2,TRBD1,many,TRBV20-1,TGCAGTGCTAGGAGACAGGGGGCGGACACCGGGGAGCTGTTTTTT,CSARRQGADTGELFF
TRBJ2-1,TRBD1,many,TRBV18,TGTGCCAGCTCACCGCGGACAGGGATCACCTACAATGAGCAGTTCTTC,CASSPRTGITYNEQFF
TRBJ1-5,-,many,TRBV12-3/TRBV12-4,TGTGCCAGCAGAACCCTGGGGGCTAGCAATCAGCCCCAGCATTTT,CASRTLGASNQPQHF
TRBJ2-3,-,-,TRBV4-1,TGCGCCAGCAGCCAGGCCGGGTCCCACCCAGATACGCAGTATTTT,CASSQAGSHPDTQYF
TRBJ2-2,-,many,TRBV20-1,TGCAGTGCTCTGACAGCGAACACCGGGGAGCTGTTTTTT,CSALTANTGELFF
TRBJ2-1,TRBD2,few,TRBV7-2,TGTGCCACCGGGACGGATGGACAACTAGCGGGACACTACAATGAGCAGTTCTTC,CATGTDGQLAGHYNEQFF
TRBJ2-1,TRBD2,many,TRBV19,TGTGCCAGTAGTATCCCTCCGGGACTAGGTAACAATGAGCAGTTCTTC,CASSIPPGLGNNEQFF
TRBJ1-5,-,-,TRBV7-2,TGTGCCAGCAAGGGGACCAATCAGCCCCAGCATTTT,CASKGTNQPQHF
TRBJ1-1,-,many,TRBV3-1,TGTGCCAGCAGCCATCCAGGGGTTGGCGGCCCGGGAAACACTGAAGCTTTCTTT,CASSHPGVGGPGNTEAFF
TRBJ2-1,TRBD2,many,TRBV29-1,TGCAGCGTCACCGAGGGTAGCGGGAGACCTAGGTACAATGAGCAGTTCTTC,CSVTEGSGRPRYNEQFF
TRBJ2-6,TRBD1,-,TRBV2,TGTGCCAGCACCAGACAGGGGGCGTGGGGGGCCAACGTCCTGACTTTC,CASTRQGAWGANVLTF
TRBJ2-7,TRBD2,few,TRBV20-1,TGCAGTGCTGCCCCCCTGGGACTAGAGAGCTACGAGCAGTACTTC,CSAAPLGLESYEQYF
TRBJ2-7,TRBD2,many,TRBV7-2,TGTGCCAGCAGCGCACCGGGACTAGCGGGAGGAACCCCTGGCGAGCAGTACTTC,CASSAPGLAGGTPGEQYF
TRBJ1-1,-,many,TRBV9,TGTGCCAGCAGCCCCGGAGGGACGAACACTGAAGCTTTCTTT,CASSPGGTNTEAFF
TRBJ2-3,-,many,TRBV18,TGTGCCAGCTCACCCCCGCAGGAAGATACGCAGTATTTT,CASSPPQEDTQYF
TRBJ2-1,-,many,TRBV12-3/TRBV12-4,TGTGCCAGCAGTTTTGGGGGGCGCAACAATGAGCAGTTCTTC,CASSFGGRNNEQFF
TRBJ1-5,-,-,TRBV19,TGTGCCAGTAGGACCCGACAGTCTTTAGGGGAGCTCCAGCATTTT,CASRTRQSLGELQHF
TRBJ1-5,-,many,TRBV6-5,TGTGCCAGCAGTACGACAGGAAAGCCCCAGCATTTT,CASSTTGKPQHF